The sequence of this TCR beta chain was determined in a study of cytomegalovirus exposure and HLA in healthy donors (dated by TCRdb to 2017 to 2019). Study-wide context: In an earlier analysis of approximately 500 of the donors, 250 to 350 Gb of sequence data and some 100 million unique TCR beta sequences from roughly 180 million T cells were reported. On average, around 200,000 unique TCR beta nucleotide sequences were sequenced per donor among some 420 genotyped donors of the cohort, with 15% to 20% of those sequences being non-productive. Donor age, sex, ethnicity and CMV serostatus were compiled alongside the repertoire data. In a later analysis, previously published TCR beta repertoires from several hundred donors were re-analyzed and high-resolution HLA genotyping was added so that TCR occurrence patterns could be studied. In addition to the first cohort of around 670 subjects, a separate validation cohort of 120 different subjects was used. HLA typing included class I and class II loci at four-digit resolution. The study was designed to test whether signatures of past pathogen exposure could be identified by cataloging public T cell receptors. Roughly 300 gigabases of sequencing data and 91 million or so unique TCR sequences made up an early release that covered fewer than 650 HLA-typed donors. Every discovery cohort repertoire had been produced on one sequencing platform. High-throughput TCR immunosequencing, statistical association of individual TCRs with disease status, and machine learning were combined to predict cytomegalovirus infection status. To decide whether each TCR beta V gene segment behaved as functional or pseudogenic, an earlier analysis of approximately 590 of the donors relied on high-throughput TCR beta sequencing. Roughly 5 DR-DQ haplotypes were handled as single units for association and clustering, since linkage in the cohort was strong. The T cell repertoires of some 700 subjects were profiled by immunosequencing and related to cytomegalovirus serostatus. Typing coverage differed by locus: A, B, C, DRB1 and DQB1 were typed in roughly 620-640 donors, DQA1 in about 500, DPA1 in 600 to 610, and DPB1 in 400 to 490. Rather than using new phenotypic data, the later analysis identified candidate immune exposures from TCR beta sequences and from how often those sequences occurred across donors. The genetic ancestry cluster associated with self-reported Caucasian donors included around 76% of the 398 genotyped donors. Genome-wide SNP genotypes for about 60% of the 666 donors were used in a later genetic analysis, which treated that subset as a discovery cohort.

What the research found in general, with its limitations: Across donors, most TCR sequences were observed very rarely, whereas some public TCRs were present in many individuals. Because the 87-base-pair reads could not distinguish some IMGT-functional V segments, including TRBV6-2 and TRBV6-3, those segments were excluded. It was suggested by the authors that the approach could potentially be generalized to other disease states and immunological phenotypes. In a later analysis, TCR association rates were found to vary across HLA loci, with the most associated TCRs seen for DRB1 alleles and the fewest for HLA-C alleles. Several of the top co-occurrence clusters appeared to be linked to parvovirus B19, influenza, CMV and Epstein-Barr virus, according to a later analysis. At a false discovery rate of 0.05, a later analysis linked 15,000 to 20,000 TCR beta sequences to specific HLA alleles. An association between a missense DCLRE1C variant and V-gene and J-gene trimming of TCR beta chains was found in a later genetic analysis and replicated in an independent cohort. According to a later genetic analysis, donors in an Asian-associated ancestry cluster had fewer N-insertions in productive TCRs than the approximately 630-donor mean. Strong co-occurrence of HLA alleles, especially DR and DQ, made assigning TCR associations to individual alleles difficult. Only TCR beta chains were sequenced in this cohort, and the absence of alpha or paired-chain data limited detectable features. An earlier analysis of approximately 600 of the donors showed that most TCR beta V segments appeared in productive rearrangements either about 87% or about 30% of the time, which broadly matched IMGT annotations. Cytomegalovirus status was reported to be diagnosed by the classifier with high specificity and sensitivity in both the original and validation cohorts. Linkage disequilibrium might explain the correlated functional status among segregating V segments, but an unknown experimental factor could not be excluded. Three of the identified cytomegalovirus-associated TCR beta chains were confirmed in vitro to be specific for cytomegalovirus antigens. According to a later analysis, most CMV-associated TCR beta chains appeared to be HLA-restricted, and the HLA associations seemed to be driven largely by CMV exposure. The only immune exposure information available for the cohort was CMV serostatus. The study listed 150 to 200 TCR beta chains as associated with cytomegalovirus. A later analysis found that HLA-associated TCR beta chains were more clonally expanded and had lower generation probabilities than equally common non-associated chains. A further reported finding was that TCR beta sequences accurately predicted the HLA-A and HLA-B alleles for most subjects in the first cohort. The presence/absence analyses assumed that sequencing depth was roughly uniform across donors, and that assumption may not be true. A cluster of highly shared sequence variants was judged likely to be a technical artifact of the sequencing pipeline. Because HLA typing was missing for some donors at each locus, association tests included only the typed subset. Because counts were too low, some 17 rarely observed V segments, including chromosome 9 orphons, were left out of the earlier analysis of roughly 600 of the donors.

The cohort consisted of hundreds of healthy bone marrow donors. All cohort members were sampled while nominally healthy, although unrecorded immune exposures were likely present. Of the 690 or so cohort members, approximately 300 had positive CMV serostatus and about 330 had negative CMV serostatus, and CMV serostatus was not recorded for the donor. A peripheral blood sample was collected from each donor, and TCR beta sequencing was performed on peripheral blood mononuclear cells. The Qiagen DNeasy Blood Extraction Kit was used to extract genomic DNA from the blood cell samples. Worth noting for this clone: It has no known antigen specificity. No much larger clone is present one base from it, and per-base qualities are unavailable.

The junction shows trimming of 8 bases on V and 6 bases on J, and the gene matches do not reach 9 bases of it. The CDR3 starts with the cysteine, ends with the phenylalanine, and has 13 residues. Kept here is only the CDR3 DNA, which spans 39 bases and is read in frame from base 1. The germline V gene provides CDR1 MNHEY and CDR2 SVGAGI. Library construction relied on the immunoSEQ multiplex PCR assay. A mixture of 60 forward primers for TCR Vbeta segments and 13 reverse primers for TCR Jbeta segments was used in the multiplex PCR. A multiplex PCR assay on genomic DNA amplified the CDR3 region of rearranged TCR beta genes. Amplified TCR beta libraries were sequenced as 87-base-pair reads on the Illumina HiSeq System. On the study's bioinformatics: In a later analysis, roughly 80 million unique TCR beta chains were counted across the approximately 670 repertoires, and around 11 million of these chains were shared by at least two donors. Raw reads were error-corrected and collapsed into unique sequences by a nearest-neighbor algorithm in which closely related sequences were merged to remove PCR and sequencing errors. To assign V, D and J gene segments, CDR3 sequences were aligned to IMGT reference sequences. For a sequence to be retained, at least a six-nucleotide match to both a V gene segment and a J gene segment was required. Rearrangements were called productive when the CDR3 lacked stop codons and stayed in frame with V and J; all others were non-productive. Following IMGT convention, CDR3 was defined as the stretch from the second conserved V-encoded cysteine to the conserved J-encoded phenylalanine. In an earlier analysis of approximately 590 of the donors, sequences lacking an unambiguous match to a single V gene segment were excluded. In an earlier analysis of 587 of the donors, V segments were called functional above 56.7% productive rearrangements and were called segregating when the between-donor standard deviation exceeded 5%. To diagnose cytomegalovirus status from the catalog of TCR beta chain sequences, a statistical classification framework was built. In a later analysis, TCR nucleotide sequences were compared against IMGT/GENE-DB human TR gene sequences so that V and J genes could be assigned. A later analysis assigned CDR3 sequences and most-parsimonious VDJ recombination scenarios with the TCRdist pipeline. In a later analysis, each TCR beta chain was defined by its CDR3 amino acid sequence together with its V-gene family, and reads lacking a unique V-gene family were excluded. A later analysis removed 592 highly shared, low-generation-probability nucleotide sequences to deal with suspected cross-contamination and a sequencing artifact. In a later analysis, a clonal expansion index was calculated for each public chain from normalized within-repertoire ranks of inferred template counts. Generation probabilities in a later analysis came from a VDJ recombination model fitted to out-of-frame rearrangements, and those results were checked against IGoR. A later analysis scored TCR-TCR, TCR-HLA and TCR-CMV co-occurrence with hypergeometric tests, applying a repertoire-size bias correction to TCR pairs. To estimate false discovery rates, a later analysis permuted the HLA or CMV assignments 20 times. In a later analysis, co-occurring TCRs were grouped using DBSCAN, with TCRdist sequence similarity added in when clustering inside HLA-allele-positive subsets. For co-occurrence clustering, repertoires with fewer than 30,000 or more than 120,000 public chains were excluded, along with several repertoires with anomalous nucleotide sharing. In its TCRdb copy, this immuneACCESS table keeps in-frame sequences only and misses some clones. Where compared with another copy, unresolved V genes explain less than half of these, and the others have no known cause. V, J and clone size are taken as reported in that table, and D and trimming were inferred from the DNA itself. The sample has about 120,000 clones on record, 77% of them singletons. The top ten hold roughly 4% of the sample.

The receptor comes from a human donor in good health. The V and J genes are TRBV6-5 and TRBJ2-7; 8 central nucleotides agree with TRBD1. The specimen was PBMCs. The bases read TGTGCCAGCGAGAGACAGGGGACCGGCGAGCAGTACTTC. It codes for CASERQGTGEQYF.